The entry that follows covers one T cell receptor beta chain sequence. In the original processing: Reference gene primers were amplified, and this amplification served to estimate nucleated cell counts. Produced via immunoSEQ multiplex PCR; TCRdb's table is partial and in-frame only. V, J and clone size are taken as reported in that table, and D and trimming were inferred from the DNA itself. The table records around 400,000 clones, 89% of them present only once. These data come from a study of blood T cell repertoires in COVID-19. About the research overall: Samples of COVID-19 (acute and convalescent) were obtained from the United States, Italy and Spain. T cells, B-cell-depleted T cells, or PBMCs supplied cDNA or gDNA.

Germline CDR1 and CDR2: KGHSH and LQKENI. CDR3 length: 15 residues. V lost 0 bases, J lost 4 bases, and 2 bases stayed unmatched. Two consecutive negative NP/OP PCR tests, clearance, or resolved symptoms defined Cohort 3 recovery. The chain is built from TRBV18 and TRBJ1-5; 8 nucleotides agree with TRBD1. The TCR originated in a woman between 25 and 40 years old who had recovered from COVID-19. Input material: PBMCs or T cells enriched from blood (not recorded which). The CDR3 DNA sequence: TGTGCCAGCTCACCACCGGGACAGGTTAATCAGCCCCAGCATTTT. Translation: CASSPPGQVNQPQHF.